This T cell receptor (beta chain) appears in the sequencing data of a study of PD-1 and CTLA-4 blockade in melanoma. Sequencing used immunoSEQ multiplex PCR; TCRdb keeps in-frame clones, though not all of them. The sample carries 25,000 to 35,000 clones, around 90% recorded once. The V end was cut by 2 bases, the J end by 2 bases, with 9 bases between. Per the germline V gene, CDR1 is MGHDK and CDR2 is SYGVNS. The CDR3 loop spans 14 amino acids. This chain connects TRBV25-1 to TRBJ2-5; no firm D call. This clonotype was sampled from a human donor with melanoma. Specimen: CD8+ T cells from peripheral blood, collected from a patient given anti-PD-1 treatment. The CDR3 sequence: CASSEGVVQETQYF. CDR3 DNA: TGTGCCAGCAGTGAAGGAGTGGTTCAAGAGACCCAGTACTTC.